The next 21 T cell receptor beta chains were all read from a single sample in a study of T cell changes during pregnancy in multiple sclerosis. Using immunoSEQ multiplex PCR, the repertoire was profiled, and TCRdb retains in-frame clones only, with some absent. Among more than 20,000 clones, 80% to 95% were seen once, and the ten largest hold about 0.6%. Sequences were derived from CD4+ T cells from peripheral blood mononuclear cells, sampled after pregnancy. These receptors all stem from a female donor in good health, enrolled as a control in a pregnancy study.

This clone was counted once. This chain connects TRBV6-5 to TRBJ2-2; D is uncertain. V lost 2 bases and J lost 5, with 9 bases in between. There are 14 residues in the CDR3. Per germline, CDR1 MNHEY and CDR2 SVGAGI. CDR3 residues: CASSYTLRTGELFF. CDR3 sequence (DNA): TGTGCCAGCAGTTACACACTAAGGACCGGGGAGCTGTTTTTT.

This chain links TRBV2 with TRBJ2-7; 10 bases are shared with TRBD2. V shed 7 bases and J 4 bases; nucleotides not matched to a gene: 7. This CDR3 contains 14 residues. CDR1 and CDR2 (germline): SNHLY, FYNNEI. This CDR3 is CASKGLAEVYEQYF. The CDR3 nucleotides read TGTGCCAGCAAAGGACTAGCGGAGGTGTACGAGCAGTACTTC. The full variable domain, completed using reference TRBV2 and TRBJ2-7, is EPEVTQTPSHQVTQMGQEVILRCVPISNHLYFYWYRQILGQKVEFLVSFYNNEISEKSEIFDDQFSVERPDGSNFTLKIRSTKLEDSAMYFCASKGLAEVYEQYFGPGTRLTVT.

CDR3 nucleotides: TGTGCCAGCAGTGATGGGGGGGGCCGTAGCACAGATACGCAGTATTTT. It encodes CASSDGGGRSTDTQYF. This rearrangement joins TRBV2 to TRBJ2-3; TRBD2 might be the D (7 bases). Trimming shortened V by 3 bases and J by 0 bases, and 13 bases separated the two germline ends. The CDR3 loop spans 16 amino acids. Germline V gene sequence: CDR1 SNHLY, CDR2 FYNNEI.

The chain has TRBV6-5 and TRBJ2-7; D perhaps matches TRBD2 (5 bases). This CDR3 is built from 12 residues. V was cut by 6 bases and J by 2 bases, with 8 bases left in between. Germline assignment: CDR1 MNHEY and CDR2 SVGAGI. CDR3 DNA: TGTGCCAGCAGACACGGGACCTACGAGCAGTACTTC. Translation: CASRHGTYEQYF.

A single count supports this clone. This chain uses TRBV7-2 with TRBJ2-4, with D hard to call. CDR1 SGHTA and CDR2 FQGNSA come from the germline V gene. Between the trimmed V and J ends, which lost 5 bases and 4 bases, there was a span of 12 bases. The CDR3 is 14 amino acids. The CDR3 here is CASSPRGIKNIQYF. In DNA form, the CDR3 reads TGTGCCAGCAGCCCCCGCGGAATAAAAAACATTCAGTACTTC.

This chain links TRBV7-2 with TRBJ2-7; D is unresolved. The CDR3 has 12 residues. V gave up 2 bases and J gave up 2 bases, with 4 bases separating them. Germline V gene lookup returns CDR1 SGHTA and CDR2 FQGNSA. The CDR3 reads CASSLSPYEQYF. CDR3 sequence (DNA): TGTGCCAGCAGCTTAAGCCCCTACGAGCAGTACTTC.

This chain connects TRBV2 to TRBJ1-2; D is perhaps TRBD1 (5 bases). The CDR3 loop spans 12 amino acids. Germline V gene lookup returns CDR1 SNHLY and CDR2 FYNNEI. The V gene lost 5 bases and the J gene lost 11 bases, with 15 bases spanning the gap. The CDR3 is CASSLLQATYTF. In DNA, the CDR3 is TGTGCCAGCAGTTTATTACAGGCCACTTACACCTTC. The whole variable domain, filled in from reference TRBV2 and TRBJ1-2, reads EPEVTQTPSHQVTQMGQEVILRCVPISNHLYFYWYRQILGQKVEFLVSFYNNEISEKSEIFDDQFSVERPDGSNFTLKIRSTKLEDSAMYFCASSLLQATYTFGSGTRLTVV.

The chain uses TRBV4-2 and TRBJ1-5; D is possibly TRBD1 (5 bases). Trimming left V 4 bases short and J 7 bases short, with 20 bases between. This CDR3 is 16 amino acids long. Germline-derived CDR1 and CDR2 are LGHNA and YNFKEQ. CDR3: CASSPGGEGRGQPQHF. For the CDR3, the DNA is TGTGCCAGCAGCCCCGGAGGGGAGGGGAGAGGACAGCCCCAGCATTTT.

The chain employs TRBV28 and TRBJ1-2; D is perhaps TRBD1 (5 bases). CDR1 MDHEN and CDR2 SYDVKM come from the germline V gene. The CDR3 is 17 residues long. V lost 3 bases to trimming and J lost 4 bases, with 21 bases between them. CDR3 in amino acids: CASSLARGQGASYGYTF. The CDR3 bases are TGTGCCAGCAGTTTGGCGCGTGGACAAGGGGCTTCCTATGGCTACACCTTC.

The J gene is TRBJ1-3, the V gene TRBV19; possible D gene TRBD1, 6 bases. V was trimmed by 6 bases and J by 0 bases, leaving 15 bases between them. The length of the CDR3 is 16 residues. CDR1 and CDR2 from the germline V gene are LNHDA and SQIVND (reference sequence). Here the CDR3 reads CASRLTGTVSGNTIYF. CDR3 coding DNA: TGTGCCAGTAGATTGACAGGTACTGTCTCTGGAAACACCATATATTTT. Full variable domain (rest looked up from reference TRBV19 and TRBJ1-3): DGGITQSPKYLFRKEGQNVTLSCEQNLNHDAMYWYRQDPGQGLRLIYYSQIVNDFQKGDIAEGYSVSREKKESFPLTVTSAQKNPTAFYLCASRLTGTVSGNTIYFGEGSWLTVV.

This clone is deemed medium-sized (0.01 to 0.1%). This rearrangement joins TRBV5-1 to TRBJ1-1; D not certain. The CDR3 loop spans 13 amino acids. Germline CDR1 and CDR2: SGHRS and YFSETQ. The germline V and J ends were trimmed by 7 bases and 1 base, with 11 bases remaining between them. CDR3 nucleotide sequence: TGCGCCAGCGCAGATCAGGAGAACACTGAAGCTTTCTTT. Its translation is CASADQENTEAFF.

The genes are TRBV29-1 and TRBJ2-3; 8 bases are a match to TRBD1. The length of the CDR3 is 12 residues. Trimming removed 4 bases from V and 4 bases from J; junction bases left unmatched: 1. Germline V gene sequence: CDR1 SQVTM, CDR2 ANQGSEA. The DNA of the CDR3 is TGCAGCGTTGCGACAGGGGCAGATACGCAGTATTTT. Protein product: CSVATGADTQYF.

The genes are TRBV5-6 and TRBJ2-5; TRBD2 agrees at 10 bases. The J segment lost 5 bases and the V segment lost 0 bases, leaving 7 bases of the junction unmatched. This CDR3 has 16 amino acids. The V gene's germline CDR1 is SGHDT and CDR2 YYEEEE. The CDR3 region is CASSLASGGAWETQYF. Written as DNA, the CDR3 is TGTGCCAGCAGCTTGGCCAGCGGGGGGGCCTGGGAGACCCAGTACTTC.

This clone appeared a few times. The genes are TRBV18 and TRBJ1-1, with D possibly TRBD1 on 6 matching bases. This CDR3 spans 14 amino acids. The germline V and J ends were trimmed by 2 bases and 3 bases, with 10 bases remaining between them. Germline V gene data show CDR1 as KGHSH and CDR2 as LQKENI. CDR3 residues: CASSPKQGDTEAFF. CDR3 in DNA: TGTGCCAGCTCACCAAAACAGGGAGACACTGAAGCTTTCTTT.

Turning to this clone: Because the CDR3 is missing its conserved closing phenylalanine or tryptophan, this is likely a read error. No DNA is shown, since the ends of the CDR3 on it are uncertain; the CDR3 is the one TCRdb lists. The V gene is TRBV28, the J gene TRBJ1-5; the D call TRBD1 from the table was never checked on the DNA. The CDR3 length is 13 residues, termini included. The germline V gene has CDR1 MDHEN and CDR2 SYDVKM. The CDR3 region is CASSSPTGGLEMP.

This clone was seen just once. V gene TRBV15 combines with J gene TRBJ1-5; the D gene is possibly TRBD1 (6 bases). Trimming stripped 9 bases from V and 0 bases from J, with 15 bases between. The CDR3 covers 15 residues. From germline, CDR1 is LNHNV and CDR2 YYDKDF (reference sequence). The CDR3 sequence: CATRSQGSSNQPQHF. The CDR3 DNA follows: TGTGCCACTAGGTCACAGGGTAGTAGCAATCAGCCCCAGCATTTT.

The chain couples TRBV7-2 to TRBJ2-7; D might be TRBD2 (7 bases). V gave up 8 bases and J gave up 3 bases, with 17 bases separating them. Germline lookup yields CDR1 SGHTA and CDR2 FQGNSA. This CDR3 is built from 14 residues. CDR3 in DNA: TGTGCCAGCGGAGGGGGGGGAGGCAACTACGAGCAGTACTTC. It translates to CASGGGGGNYEQYF.

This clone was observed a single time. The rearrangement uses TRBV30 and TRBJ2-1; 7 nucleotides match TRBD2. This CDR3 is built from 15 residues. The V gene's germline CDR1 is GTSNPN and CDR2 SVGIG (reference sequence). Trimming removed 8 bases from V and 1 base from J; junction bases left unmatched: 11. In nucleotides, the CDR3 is TGTGCCCGTACTGTACGGGGGGTATCCTACAATGAGCAGTTCTTC. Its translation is CARTVRGVSYNEQFF. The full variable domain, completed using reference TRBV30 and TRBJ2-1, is SQTIHQWPATLVQPVGSPLSLECTVEGTSNPNLYWYRQAAGRGLQLLFYSVGIGQISSEVPQNLSASRPQDRQFILSSKKLLLSDSGFYLCARTVRGVSYNEQFFGPGTRLTVL.

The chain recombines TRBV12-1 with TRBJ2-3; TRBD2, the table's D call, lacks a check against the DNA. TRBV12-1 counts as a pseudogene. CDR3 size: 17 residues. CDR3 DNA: TGTGCCAGCAGCCTAGGGACTAGCGGGGAAGTGACAGATACGCAGTATTTT. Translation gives CASSLGTSGEVTDTQYF.

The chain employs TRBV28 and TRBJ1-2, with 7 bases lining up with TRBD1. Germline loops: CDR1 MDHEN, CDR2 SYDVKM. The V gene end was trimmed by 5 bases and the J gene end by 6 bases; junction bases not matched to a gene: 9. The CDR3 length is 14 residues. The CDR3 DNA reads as TGTGCCAGCAGTCCAGGGGGACAGCTTAATGGCTACACCTTC. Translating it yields CASSPGGQLNGYTF.

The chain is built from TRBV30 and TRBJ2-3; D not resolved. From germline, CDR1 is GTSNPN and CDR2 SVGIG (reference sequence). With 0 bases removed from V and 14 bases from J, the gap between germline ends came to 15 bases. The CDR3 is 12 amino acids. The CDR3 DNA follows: TGTGCCTGGAGTGTGACTCCCGGTCTGCCGTATTTT. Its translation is CAWSVTPGLPYF.